Listed here are 16 T cell receptor beta chains from one sample, sequenced in a study of OX40 agonist ivuxolimab in advanced cancers. The library was made by the immunoSEQ multiplex PCR assay. TCRdb mirrors the immuneACCESS table, restricted to in-frame sequences. Some clones are absent from its copies; in checked studies, under half trace to an unresolved V gene, and the reason for the others is unknown. The sample table records tens of thousands of clones; just under 95% of these occur just once. Approximately 0.32% of the sample is taken by the ten largest. The specimen was CD4+ or CD8+ T cells sorted from blood, collected in a trial of the OX40 agonist ivuxolimab. The receptors come from an adult with an advanced solid tumor such as melanoma, head and neck, liver or kidney cancer.

The rearrangement uses TRBV14 and TRBJ1-2; the D is unclear. Trimming left V 3 bases short and J 4 bases short, with 9 bases between. Germline V gene sequence: CDR1 SGHDN, CDR2 FVKESK. This CDR3 has 13 residues. The CDR3, as DNA: TGTGCCAGCAGCCAGGTTCCAATCTATGGCTACACCTTC. Translated, it gives CASSQVPIYGYTF.

CDR3 DNA sequence: TGTGCCAGCAGCCAGCTTGGCGGGGAGCTGTTTTTT. The encoded protein is CASSQLGGELFF. The chain links TRBV7-6 to TRBJ2-2; D is unresolved. CDR1 and CDR2 (germline): SGHVS, FNYEAQ. Deletions cut 5 bases from V and 7 bases from J, with 8 bases between. The CDR3 covers 12 residues.

The V and J genes are TRBV28 and TRBJ2-3; the D gene is possibly TRBD2 (5 bases). Germline CDR1 is MDHEN and CDR2 is SYDVKM. Trimming removed 2 bases from V and 4 bases from J, with 10 bases in between. This CDR3 has 14 residues. The CDR3 spells CASSLTLAADTQYF. The CDR3 coding sequence is TGTGCCAGCAGTTTAACCCTAGCTGCAGATACGCAGTATTTT.

V is TRBV28 and J is TRBJ2-7, with 8 positions matching TRBD2. The CDR3 totals 15 residues. With V trimmed by 7 bases and J by 3 bases, 11 bases remained unmatched. Germline-derived CDR1 and CDR2 are MDHEN and SYDVKM. As DNA, the CDR3 is TGTGCCAGCACCCCGGGGGGGGGACCGAGCTACGAGCAGTACTTC. It is translated as CASTPGGGPSYEQYF.

The chain carries TRBV27 and TRBJ1-4; D is uncertain. Germline V gene data show CDR1 as MNHEY and CDR2 as SMNVEV (reference sequence). Trimming took 6 bases from V and 5 from J, leaving 7 bases between them. This CDR3 spans 12 amino acids. CDR3 amino acids: CASSQRNEKLFF. The CDR3 DNA reads as TGTGCCAGCAGCCAGAGGAATGAAAAACTGTTTTTT.

Concerning this clone: Other DNA variants within this sample encode the same CDR3. The CDR3 loop is CASSLGRVYEQYF. The CDR3 coding sequence is TGTGCCAGCAGCTTAGGTAGGGTATACGAGCAGTACTTC. The genes are TRBV7-2 and TRBJ2-7, with D unclear. Germline V lookup: CDR1 SGHTA, CDR2 FQGNSA. The V end lost 1 base, the J end lost 4 bases, and 8 bases lay between the germline ends. The CDR3 totals 13 residues.

This chain links TRBV11-2 with TRBJ2-7, with D perhaps matching TRBD1 or TRBD2 (5 bases each). CDR1 is SGHAT and CDR2 is FQNNGV in the germline V gene. The CDR3 is made up of 17 amino acids. The V and J ends lost 4 bases and 0 bases respectively, with 19 bases between them. The CDR3 coding sequence is TGTGCCAGCAGCTCCAGGGCCGGGACCGCGAGCTCCTACGAGCAGTACTTC. This translates into CASSSRAGTASSYEQYF.

This chain joins TRBV4-3 and TRBJ1-1, with D uncertain. The CDR3 is 14 amino acids. Germline CDR1 LGHNA, CDR2 YSLEER. Trimming removed 1 base from V and 3 bases from J, with 9 bases in between. CDR3 protein: CASSQGGEDTEAFF. For the CDR3, the DNA is TGCGCCAGCAGCCAAGGTGGGGAGGACACTGAAGCTTTCTTT.

This clone was seen only a few times. The V gene is TRBV7-9, the J gene TRBJ1-1; perhaps TRBD1 as D (6 bases). Germline V gene sequence: CDR1 SEHNR, CDR2 FQNEAQ (reference sequence). This CDR3 region has 14 residues. V lost 2 bases and J 3 bases, leaving 10 bases between the germline ends. The CDR3 DNA reads as TGTGCCAGCAGCTTAATGGGGGCGGACACTGAAGCTTTCTTT. This encodes CASSLMGADTEAFF.

This clone was seen once. The chain recombines TRBV11-2 with TRBJ1-3, with 7 nucleotides matching TRBD1. CDR3 length: 17 amino acids. CDR1 is SGHAT and CDR2 is FQNNGV in the germline V gene. V shed 4 bases, J shed 0 bases, and the junction held 9 bases outside the gene matches. This CDR3 reads CASSSIGGDHSGNTIYF. For the CDR3, the DNA is TGTGCCAGCAGCTCCATAGGGGGCGACCACTCTGGAAACACCATATATTTT. The whole variable domain, filled in from reference TRBV11-2 and TRBJ1-3, reads EAGVAQSPRYKIIEKRQSVAFWCNPISGHATLYWYQQILGQGPKLLIQFQNNGVVDDSQLPKDRFSAERLKGVDSTLKIQPAKLEDSAVYLCASSSIGGDHSGNTIYFGEGSWLTVV.

The chain couples TRBV4-1 to TRBJ2-1; the D gene is possibly TRBD2 (7 bases). The CDR3 is 15 residues long. Looked up from germline, CDR1 is MGHRA and CDR2 is YSYEKL. V gave up 0 bases and J gave up 6 bases, with 12 bases separating them. The chain's CDR3 is CASSQDWRGLNEQFF. The CDR3 region has the DNA TGCGCCAGCAGCCAAGATTGGCGGGGGCTCAATGAGCAGTTCTTC.

This clone was recorded once. This chain joins TRBV19 and TRBJ1-5; D is unresolved. This CDR3 spans 13 amino acids. Trimming shortened V by 7 bases and J by 2 bases, and 9 bases separated the two germline ends. Per germline, CDR1 LNHDA and CDR2 SQIVND (reference sequence). In DNA form, the CDR3 reads TGTGCCAGTATGGGGTTCGGCAATCAGCCCCAGCATTTT. Translated, it gives CASMGFGNQPQHF.

The chain joins TRBV27 to TRBJ2-1; maybe TRBD1 (5 bases). The CDR3 runs 15 residues. V shed 1 base and J shed 5 bases, with 12 bases lying between them. The germline V gene has CDR1 MNHEY and CDR2 SMNVEV (reference sequence). CDR3 loop: CASSLFYDSNNEQFF. The CDR3 DNA sequence: TGTGCCAGCAGTTTATTCTACGACAGCAACAATGAGCAGTTCTTC.

V and J are TRBV7-8 and TRBJ1-6; 7 bases match TRBD1. Germline V gives CDR1 SGHVS, CDR2 FQNEAQ. The trim removed 1 base at V and 8 bases at J, leaving 11 bases unmatched. The CDR3 has 17 residues. CDR3 bases: TGTGCCAGCAGCTTAGGCCCCCGACAGGGATTGGATTCACCCCTCCACTTT. Translated: CASSLGPRQGLDSPLHF.

The gene calls are TRBV6-1 and TRBJ1-1; a possible D gene is TRBD1 (5 bases). Germline-derived CDR1 and CDR2 are MNHNS and SASEGT. The ends were cut back, 3 bases at V and 6 bases at J, with 14 bases in the middle. The CDR3 has 14 amino acids. This CDR3 is CASSESGYVSEAFF. Written as DNA, the CDR3 is TGTGCCAGCAGTGAGTCAGGGTATGTGTCTGAAGCTTTCTTT.

This clone was found once. At one end the junction does not follow the germline gene, possibly because of a read error. This sequence joins TRBV28 and TRBJ1-4; unclear D gene. Per germline, CDR1 MDHEN and CDR2 SYDVKM. The CDR3 has 16 amino acids. The CDR3 nucleotides are TGTGCCAGCAGTTTACAAACCGGGCCAACTATTGAAAAACTGTTTTTT. It encodes CASSLQTGPTIEKLFF. The whole variable domain, remainder taken from reference TRBV28 and TRBJ1-4, is DVKVTQSSRYLVKRTGEKVFLECVQDMDHENMFWYRQDPGLGLRLIYFSYDVKMKEKGDIPEGYSVSREKKERFSLILESASTNQTSMYLCASSLQTGPTIEKLFFGSGTQLSVL.